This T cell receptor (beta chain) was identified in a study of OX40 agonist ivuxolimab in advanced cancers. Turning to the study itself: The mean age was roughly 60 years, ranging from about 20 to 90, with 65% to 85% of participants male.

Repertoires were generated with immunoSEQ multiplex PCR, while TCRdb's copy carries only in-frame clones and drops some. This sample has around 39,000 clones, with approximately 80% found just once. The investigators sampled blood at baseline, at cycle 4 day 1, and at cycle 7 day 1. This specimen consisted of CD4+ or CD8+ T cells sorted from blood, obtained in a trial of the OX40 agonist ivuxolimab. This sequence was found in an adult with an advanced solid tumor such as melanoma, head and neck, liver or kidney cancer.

This chain's CDR3 is CASPDRSTEAFF. The CDR3 region has the DNA TGTGCCAGCCCTGACCGGTCCACTGAAGCTTTCTTT. J is TRBJ1-1 and V is TRBV6-1; D call uncertain. Germline V gene data show CDR1 as MNHNS and CDR2 as SASEGT. The CDR3 is 12 residues long. V lost 8 bases, J lost 4 bases, and 11 bases lay in between.